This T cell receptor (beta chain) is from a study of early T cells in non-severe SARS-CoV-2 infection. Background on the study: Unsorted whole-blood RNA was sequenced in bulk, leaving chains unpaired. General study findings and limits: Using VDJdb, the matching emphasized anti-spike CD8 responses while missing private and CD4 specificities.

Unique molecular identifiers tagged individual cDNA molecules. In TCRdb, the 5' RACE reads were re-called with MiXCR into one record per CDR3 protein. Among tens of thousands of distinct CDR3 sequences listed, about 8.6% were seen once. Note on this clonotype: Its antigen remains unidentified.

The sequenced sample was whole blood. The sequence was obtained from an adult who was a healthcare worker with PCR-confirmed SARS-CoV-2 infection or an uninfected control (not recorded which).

The CDR3 is CSARSSGAGEKLFF. CDR3 nucleotide sequence: TGCAGTGCTAGGTCATCGGGGGCTGGGGAAAAACTGTTTTTT. This chain links TRBV20-1 with TRBJ1-4; TRBD1 might be the D (6 bases). V was pared by 3 bases and J by 8 bases, with 16 bases between. The CDR3 sequence is 14 residues long. Germline V gene lookup returns CDR1 DFQATT and CDR2 SNEGSKA (reference sequence).